These 18 T cell receptor beta chains share one sample of origin, sequenced in a study of cytomegalovirus exposure and HLA in healthy donors. TCRdb's table, derived via immunoSEQ multiplex PCR, lists solely in-frame clones and lacks some. The sample shows around 250,000 clones, 90% of them seen only once. Specimen: PBMCs. These receptors were taken from a woman between 25 and 40 years old in good health and CMV-seronegative.

The chain carries TRBV28 and TRBJ1-4; the D is unclear. The CDR3 spans 14 residues. The germline CDR1 and CDR2 sequences are MDHEN and SYDVKM. Trimming removed 6 bases at V and 0 bases at J, with 8 bases between. The CDR3 nucleotides read TGTGCCAGCAGAGGACCATCAACTAATGAAAAACTGTTTTTT. This encodes CASRGPSTNEKLFF. Combining the CDR3 with reference TRBV28 and TRBJ1-4 gives the whole variable domain DVKVTQSSRYLVKRTGEKVFLECVQDMDHENMFWYRQDPGLGLRLIYFSYDVKMKEKGDIPEGYSVSREKKERFSLILESASTNQTSMYLCASRGPSTNEKLFFGSGTQLSVL.

V gene TRBV7-2 combines with J gene TRBJ2-5; weak D call: TRBD1 (7 bases). This CDR3 contains 14 residues. V lost 7 bases to trimming and J lost 5 bases, with 17 bases between them. In germline, CDR1 is SGHTA, CDR2 FQGNSA. The CDR3 loop is CASTQEGALETQYF. CDR3 nucleotide sequence: TGTGCCAGCACCCAGGAGGGGGCTCTGGAGACCCAGTACTTC.

This clone was observed once. The chain has TRBV2 and TRBJ2-7; 8 bases are a match to TRBD2. The CDR3 spans 14 residues. With V trimmed by 5 bases and J by 5 bases, 8 bases remained unmatched. Germline loops: CDR1 SNHLY, CDR2 FYNNEI. The CDR3 DNA is TGTGCCAGCAGTCCAAGCGGGAGTTTCAACGAGCAGTACTTC. Translating gives CASSPSGSFNEQYF.

This clone showed up just once. V is TRBV18 and J is TRBJ2-5; 9 positions match TRBD2. CDR1 and CDR2 (germline): KGHSH, LQKENI. The CDR3 contains 15 residues. Trimming took 3 bases from V and 5 from J; bases not matched to a gene: 7. CDR3 loop: CASSPTLSGRETQYF. In DNA form, the CDR3 reads TGTGCCAGCTCACCGACCTTAAGCGGGAGGGAGACCCAGTACTTC.

The rearrangement uses TRBV27 and TRBJ2-5; D remains ambiguous. Germline V gene lookup returns CDR1 MNHEY and CDR2 SMNVEV (reference sequence). The CDR3 is 14 residues long. Trimming pared 2 bases from V and 7 bases from J, leaving 14 bases between. The CDR3 DNA sequence: TGTGCCAGCAGTTTAGCGAATCGGATTGGGACCCAGTACTTC. Amino acids: CASSLANRIGTQYF.

The chain carries TRBV7-8 and TRBJ2-7; possible D gene TRBD1, 5 bases. The germline V and J ends were trimmed by 1 base and 3 bases, with 13 bases remaining between them. Germline CDR1 and CDR2: SGHVS and FQNEAQ. The CDR3 length is 15 residues. CDR3 coding DNA: TGTGCCAGCAGCTTAGAACAGGCCTTCCTCTACGAGCAGTACTTC. It yields the protein CASSLEQAFLYEQYF.

About this clone: Distinct nucleotide sequences in the sample also encode this CDR3. V gene TRBV28 combines with J gene TRBJ2-1; D is perhaps TRBD1 or TRBD2 (5 bases each). The CDR3 has 14 amino acids. Germline-derived CDR1 and CDR2 are MDHEN and SYDVKM. Between the trimmed V and J ends, which lost 5 bases and 5 bases, there was a span of 13 bases. DNA for the CDR3: TGTGCCAGCAGTCCCCCCGGGACGAACAATGAGCAGTTCTTC. The encoded protein is CASSPPGTNNEQFF. Variable domain in full (rest from reference TRBV28 and TRBJ2-1): DVKVTQSSRYLVKRTGEKVFLECVQDMDHENMFWYRQDPGLGLRLIYFSYDVKMKEKGDIPEGYSVSREKKERFSLILESASTNQTSMYLCASSPPGTNNEQFFGPGTRLTVL.

This clone was counted once. The chain carries TRBV5-6 and TRBJ2-7; D unresolved. Trimming took 2 bases from V and 0 from J, leaving 9 bases between them. CDR1 is SGHDT, CDR2 YYEEEE, per germline. The length of the CDR3 is 14 residues. CDR3 in amino acids: CASSLGFSSYEQYF. The DNA for the CDR3 is TGTGCCAGCAGCTTAGGGTTCAGCTCCTACGAGCAGTACTTC. Complete variable domain (other parts from reference TRBV5-6 and TRBJ2-7): DAGVTQSPTHLIKTRGQQVTLRCSPKSGHDTVSWYQQALGQGPQFIFQYYEEEERQRGNFPDRFSGHQFPNYSSELNVNALLLGDSALYLCASSLGFSSYEQYFGPGTRLTVT.

CDR3 protein: CASSQSLSYEQYF. The CDR3 nucleotides are TGTGCCAGCAGCCAAAGTTTATCCTACGAGCAGTACTTC. This chain uses TRBV4-2 with TRBJ2-7; D is ambiguous. Trimming removed 2 bases from V and 1 base from J, with 6 bases in between. Germline-derived CDR1 and CDR2 are LGHNA and YNFKEQ. The CDR3 is 13 amino acids.

The rearrangement uses TRBV5-1 and TRBJ2-5; tentatively, D is TRBD2 (5 bases). V lost 3 bases to trimming and J lost 5 bases, with 11 bases between them. This CDR3 comprises 13 residues. Germline CDR1 reads SGHRS; CDR2 reads YFSETQ. CDR3 nucleotide sequence: TGCGCCAGCAGCTCAGCTGGGGAGGAGACCCAGTACTTC. This gives the protein CASSSAGEETQYF.

The chain is built from TRBV7-8 and TRBJ1-1, with D uncertain. The germline V gene has CDR1 SGHVS and CDR2 FQNEAQ. The CDR3 length is 14 residues. Trimming removed 0 bases at V and 1 base at J, with 6 bases between. The CDR3 region has the DNA TGTGCCAGCAGCTTAGCCGGCAGGAACACTGAAGCTTTCTTT. This translates into CASSLAGRNTEAFF.

This chain links TRBV27 with TRBJ2-7, with 16 nucleotides matching TRBD2. CDR1 MNHEY and CDR2 SMNVEV come from the germline V gene (reference sequence). The CDR3 consists of 18 residues. The V and J ends lost 4 bases and 8 bases, in that order; junction bases with no gene match: 14. The CDR3 DNA reads TGTGCCAGCAGTTCGACCGGGACTAGCGGGAGGGTTTTTACGAAGCAGTACTTC. This sequence encodes CASSSTGTSGRVFTKQYF.

The chain recombines TRBV4-1 with TRBJ2-3, with 12 bases that match TRBD2. Germline values: CDR1 MGHRA, CDR2 YSYEKL. CDR3 length equals 16 residues. Trimming removed 4 bases from V and 5 bases from J; junction bases left unmatched: 7. CDR3 sequence: CASSPPTSGRQDTQYF. The DNA for the CDR3 is TGCGCCAGCAGCCCGCCGACTAGCGGGAGACAAGATACGCAGTATTTT.

The rearrangement uses TRBV5-1 and TRBJ2-2; 7 nucleotides agree with TRBD2. V trimming: 0 bases; J trimming: 2 bases; junction bases outside the gene matches: 7. Germline V gives CDR1 SGHRS, CDR2 YFSETQ. CDR3 size: 17 residues. The CDR3 DNA reads TGCGCCAGCAGCTTGGTTCCAGCGGGATTTAACACCGGGGAGCTGTTTTTT. Protein: CASSLVPAGFNTGELFF. Full variable domain (missing parts from reference TRBV5-1 and TRBJ2-2): KAGVTQTPRYLIKTRGQQVTLSCSPISGHRSVSWYQQTPGQGLQFLFEYFSETQRNKGNFPGRFSGRQFSNSRSEMNVSTLELGDSALYLCASSLVPAGFNTGELFFGEGSRLTVL.

The chain carries TRBV5-1 and TRBJ2-5; TRBD2 matches 12 bases. Trimming cost V 0 bases and J 5 bases; bases outside gene matches: 5. The V gene's germline CDR1 is SGHRS and CDR2 YFSETQ. This CDR3 has 16 residues. CDR3 loop: CASSLGLAGAVETQYF. The CDR3 DNA reads as TGCGCCAGCAGCTTGGGACTAGCGGGAGCGGTGGAGACCCAGTACTTC. The full variable domain, rest sourced from reference TRBV5-1 and TRBJ2-5, is KAGVTQTPRYLIKTRGQQVTLSCSPISGHRSVSWYQQTPGQGLQFLFEYFSETQRNKGNFPGRFSGRQFSNSRSEMNVSTLELGDSALYLCASSLGLAGAVETQYFGPGTRLLVL.

The CDR3 loop is CASRSPGTGLDTQYF. The CDR3 nucleotides are TGTGCCAGCAGGTCCCCGGGGACAGGGTTGGATACGCAGTATTTT. The J gene is TRBJ2-3, the V gene TRBV27, with 9 nucleotides matching TRBD1. The CDR3 consists of 15 residues. Germline V CDR1 and CDR2: MNHEY, SMNVEV (reference sequence). Trimming at V came to 6 bases and at J to 6 bases, leaving 10 bases not matched to a gene.

V usage is TRBV11-3 and J usage is TRBJ2-5; D unclear. This CDR3 contains 11 residues. The germline V and J ends were trimmed by 1 base and 5 bases, with 2 bases remaining between them. The V gene's germline CDR1 is SGHNT and CDR2 YENEEA. CDR3 nucleotides: TGTGCCAGCAGCTTAGGCGAGACCCAGTACTTC. It encodes CASSLGETQYF.

The CDR3 region is CASSPQGGRANQPQHF. Here the CDR3 DNA reads TGTGCCAGCAGTCCCCAGGGGGGCAGGGCAAATCAGCCCCAGCATTTT. This sequence joins TRBV27 and TRBJ1-5; 7 bases map to TRBD1. CDR3 size: 16 residues. Germline assignment: CDR1 MNHEY and CDR2 SMNVEV (reference sequence). V shed 5 bases and J 4 bases; nucleotides not matched to a gene: 11.